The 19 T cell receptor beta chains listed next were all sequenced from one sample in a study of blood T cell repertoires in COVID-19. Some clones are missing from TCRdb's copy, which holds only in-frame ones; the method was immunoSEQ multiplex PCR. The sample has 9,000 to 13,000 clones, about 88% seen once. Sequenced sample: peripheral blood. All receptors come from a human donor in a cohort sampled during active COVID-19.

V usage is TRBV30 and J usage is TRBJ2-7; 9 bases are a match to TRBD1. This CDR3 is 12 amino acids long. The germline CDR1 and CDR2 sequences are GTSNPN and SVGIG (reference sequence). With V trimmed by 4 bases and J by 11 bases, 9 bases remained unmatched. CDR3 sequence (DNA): TGTGCCTGGAATCTTGGACAGGGGACCGAGTACTTC. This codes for CAWNLGQGTEYF.

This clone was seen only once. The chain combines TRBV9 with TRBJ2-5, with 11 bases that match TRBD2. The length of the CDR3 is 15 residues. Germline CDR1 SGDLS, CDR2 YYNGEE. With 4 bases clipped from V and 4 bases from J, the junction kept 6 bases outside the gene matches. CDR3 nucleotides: TGTGCCAGCAGCCCTCTAGCGGGGGGAGGAGAGACCCAGTACTTC. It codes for CASSPLAGGGETQYF.

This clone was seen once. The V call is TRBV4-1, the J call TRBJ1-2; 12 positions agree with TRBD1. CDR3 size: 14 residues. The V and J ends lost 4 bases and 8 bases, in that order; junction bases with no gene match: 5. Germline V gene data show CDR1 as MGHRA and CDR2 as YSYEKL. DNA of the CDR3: TGCGCCAGCAGCCCGGGACAGGGGGCTTGGGGCTACACCTTC. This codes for CASSPGQGAWGYTF.

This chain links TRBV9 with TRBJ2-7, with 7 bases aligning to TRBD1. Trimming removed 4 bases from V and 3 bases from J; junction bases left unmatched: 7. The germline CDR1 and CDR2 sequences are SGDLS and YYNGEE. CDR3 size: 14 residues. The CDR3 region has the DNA TGTGCCAGCAGCCCCCTCTACAGGGGCTACGAGCAGTACTTC. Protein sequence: CASSPLYRGYEQYF.

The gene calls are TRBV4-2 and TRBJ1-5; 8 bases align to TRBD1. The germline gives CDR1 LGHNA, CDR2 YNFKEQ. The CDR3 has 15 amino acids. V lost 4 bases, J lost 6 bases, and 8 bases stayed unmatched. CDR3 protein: CASSPKTGDGQPQHF. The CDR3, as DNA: TGTGCCAGCAGCCCTAAGACAGGGGACGGTCAGCCCCAGCATTTT.

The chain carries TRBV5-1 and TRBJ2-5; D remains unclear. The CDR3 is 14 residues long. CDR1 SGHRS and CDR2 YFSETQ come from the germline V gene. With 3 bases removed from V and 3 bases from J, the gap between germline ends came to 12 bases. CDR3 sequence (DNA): TGCGCCAGCAGCTCCTCCCACGGTGAAGAGACCCAGTACTTC. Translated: CASSSSHGEETQYF.

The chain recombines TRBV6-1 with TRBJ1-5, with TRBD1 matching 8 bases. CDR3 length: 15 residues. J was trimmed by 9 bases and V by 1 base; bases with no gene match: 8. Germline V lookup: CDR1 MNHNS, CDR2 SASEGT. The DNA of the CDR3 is TGTGCCAGCAGTGAAGTCATAACAGGGGGTAGGCCCCAGCATTTT. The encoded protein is CASSEVITGGRPQHF.

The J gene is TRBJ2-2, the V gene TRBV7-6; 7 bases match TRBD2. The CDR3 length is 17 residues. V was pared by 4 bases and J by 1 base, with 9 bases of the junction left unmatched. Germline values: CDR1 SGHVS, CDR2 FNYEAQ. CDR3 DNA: TGTGCCAGCAGCTCCCCTCGGGACTACCAGAACACCGGGGAGCTGTTTTTT. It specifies CASSSPRDYQNTGELFF. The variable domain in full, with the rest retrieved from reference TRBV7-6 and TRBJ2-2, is GAGVSQSPRYKVTKRGQDVALRCDPISGHVSLYWYRQALGQGPEFLTYFNYEAQQDKSGLPNDRFSAERPEGSISTLTIQRTEQRDSAMYRCASSSPRDYQNTGELFFGEGSRLTVL.

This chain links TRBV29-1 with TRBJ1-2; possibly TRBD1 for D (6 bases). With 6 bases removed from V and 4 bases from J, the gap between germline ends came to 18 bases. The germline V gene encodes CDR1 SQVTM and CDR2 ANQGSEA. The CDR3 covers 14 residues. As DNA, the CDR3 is TGCAGCGTCTCTCCCCAGGGGTACAGCTATGGCTACACCTTC. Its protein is CSVSPQGYSYGYTF.

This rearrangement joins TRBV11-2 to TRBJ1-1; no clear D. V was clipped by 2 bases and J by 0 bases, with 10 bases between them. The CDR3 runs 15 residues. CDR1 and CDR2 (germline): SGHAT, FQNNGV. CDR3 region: CASSLRRDLNTEAFF. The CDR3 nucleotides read TGTGCCAGCAGCTTACGTCGAGATCTGAACACTGAAGCTTTCTTT.

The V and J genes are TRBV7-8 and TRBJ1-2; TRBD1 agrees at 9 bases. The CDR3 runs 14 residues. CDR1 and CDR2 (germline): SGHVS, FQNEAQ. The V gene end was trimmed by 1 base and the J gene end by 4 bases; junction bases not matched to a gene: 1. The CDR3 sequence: CASSLVGQGYGYTF. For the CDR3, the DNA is TGTGCCAGCAGCTTAGTGGGACAGGGCTATGGCTACACCTTC.

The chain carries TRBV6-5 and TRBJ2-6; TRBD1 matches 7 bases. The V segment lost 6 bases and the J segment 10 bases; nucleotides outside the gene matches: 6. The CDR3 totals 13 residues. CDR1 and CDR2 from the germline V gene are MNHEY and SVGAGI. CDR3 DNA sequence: TGTGCCAGCAGCCCCGGACAGGATAACGTCCTGACTTTC. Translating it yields CASSPGQDNVLTF.

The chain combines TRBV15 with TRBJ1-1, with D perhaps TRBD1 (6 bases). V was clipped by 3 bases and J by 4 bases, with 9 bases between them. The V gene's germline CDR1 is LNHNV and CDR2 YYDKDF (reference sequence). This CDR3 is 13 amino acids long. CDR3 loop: CATSSQGGTEAFF. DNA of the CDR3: TGTGCCACCAGCAGTCAAGGGGGCACTGAAGCTTTCTTT.

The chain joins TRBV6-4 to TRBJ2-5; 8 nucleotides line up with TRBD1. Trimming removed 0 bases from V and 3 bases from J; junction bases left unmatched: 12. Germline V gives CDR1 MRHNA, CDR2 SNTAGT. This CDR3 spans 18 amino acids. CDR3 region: CASSDSANPQGEEETQYF. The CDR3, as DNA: TGTGCCAGCAGTGACTCCGCCAACCCACAGGGGGAGGAAGAGACCCAGTACTTC.

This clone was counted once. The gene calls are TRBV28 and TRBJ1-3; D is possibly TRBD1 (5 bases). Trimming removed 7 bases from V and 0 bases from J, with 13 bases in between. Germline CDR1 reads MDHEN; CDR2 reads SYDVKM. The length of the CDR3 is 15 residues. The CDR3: CASTEGAGSGNTIYF. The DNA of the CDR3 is TGTGCCAGCACCGAAGGGGCAGGCTCTGGAAACACCATATATTTT.

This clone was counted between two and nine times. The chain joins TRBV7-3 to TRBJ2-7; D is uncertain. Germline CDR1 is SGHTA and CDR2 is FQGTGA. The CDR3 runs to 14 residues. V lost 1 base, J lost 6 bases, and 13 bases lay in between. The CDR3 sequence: CASSLSIDGSEQYF. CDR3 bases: TGTGCCAGCAGCTTAAGCATCGACGGGTCCGAGCAGTACTTC.

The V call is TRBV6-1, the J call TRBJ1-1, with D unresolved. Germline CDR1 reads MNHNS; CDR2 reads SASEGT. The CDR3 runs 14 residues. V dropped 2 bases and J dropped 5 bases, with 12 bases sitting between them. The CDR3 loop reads CASSEMWAWTEAFF. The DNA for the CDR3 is TGTGCCAGCAGTGAAATGTGGGCTTGGACTGAAGCTTTCTTT.

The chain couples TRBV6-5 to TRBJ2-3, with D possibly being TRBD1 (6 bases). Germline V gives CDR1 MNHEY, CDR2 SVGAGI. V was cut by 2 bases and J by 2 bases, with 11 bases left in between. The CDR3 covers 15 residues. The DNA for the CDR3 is TGTGCCAGCAGTTACGGGCAGGGGAACACAGATACGCAGTATTTT. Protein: CASSYGQGNTDTQYF.

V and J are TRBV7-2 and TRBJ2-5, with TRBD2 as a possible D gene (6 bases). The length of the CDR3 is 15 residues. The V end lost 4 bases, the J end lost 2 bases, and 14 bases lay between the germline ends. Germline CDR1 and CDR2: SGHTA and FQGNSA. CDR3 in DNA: TGTGCCAGCAGCTCCCCCGCCGGGACTCAAGAGACCCAGTACTTC. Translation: CASSSPAGTQETQYF.